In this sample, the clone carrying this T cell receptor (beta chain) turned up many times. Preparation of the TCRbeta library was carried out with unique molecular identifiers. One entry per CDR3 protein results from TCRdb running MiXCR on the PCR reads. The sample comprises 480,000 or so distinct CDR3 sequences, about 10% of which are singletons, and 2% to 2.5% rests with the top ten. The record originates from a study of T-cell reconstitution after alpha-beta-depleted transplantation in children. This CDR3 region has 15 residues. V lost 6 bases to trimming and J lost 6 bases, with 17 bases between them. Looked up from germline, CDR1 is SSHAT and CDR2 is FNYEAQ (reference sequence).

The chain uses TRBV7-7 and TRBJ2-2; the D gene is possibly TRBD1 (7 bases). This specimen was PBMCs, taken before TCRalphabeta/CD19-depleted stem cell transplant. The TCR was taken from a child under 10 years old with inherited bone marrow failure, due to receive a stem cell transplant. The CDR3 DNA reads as TGTGCCAGCAGTATACAGGGGAGCGGGCCCGGGGAGCTGTTTTTT. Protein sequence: CASSIQGSGPGELFF.